Shown below are 13 T cell receptor beta chains from a single sample sequenced in a study of T-cell memory formation after mild COVID-19. TCRdb reprocessed the 5' RACE reads via MiXCR and lists one record per CDR3 protein. Counted here are roughly 350,000 distinct CDR3 sequences, roughly 21% occurring once; the ten biggest clones make up 12%. Sequencing was carried out using PBMCs or a T cell subset sorted from them (not recorded which). These receptors all stem from an adult woman who had mild COVID-19 (a few samples of this study predate the infection). Cell type and time point are not known.

V usage is TRBV12-3 or TRBV12-4 and J usage is TRBJ2-1; D is uncertain. The V end lost 6 bases, the J end lost 9 bases, and 12 bases lay between the germline ends. CDR3 length: 12 amino acids. The CDR3 protein is CASSFLRSEQFF. In DNA, the CDR3 is TGTGCCAGCAGCTTCCTCCGTAGTGAGCAGTTCTTC.

This chain uses TRBV30 with TRBJ1-2; D unresolved. Germline loops: CDR1 GTSNPN, CDR2 SVGIG (reference sequence). This CDR3 region has 16 residues. V was shortened by 4 bases and J by 4 bases, with 22 bases between the two germline ends. The CDR3 protein is CAWTQGFLRTSYGYTF. CDR3 coding DNA: TGTGCCTGGACCCAAGGGTTCCTCCGGACCTCCTATGGCTACACCTTC.

The V call is TRBV4-2, the J call TRBJ2-1; a possible D gene is TRBD2 (5 bases). Deletions cut 1 base from V and 5 bases from J, with 15 bases between. CDR3 length: 16 amino acids. Germline V gene data show CDR1 as LGHNA and CDR2 as YNFKEQ. This CDR3 is CASSQAGGWSDNEQFF. CDR3 nucleotide sequence: TGTGCCAGCAGCCAAGCAGGAGGATGGAGCGACAATGAGCAGTTCTTC.

The chain is built from TRBV3-1 and TRBJ1-1, with D uncertain. There are 13 residues in the CDR3. CDR1 and CDR2 from the germline V gene are LGHDT and YNNKEL (reference sequence). The V gene lost 1 base and the J gene lost 1 base, with 4 bases spanning the gap. For the CDR3, the DNA is TGTGCCAGCAGCCAAGCACCGAACACTGAAGCTTTCTTT. Translating it yields CASSQAPNTEAFF. Together with reference TRBV3-1 and TRBJ1-1, the CDR3 gives the full variable domain: DTAVSQTPKYLVTQMGNDKSIKCEQNLGHDTMYWYKQDSKKFLKIMFSYNNKELIINETVPNRFSPKSPDKAHLNLHINSLELGDSAVYFCASSQAPNTEAFFGQGTRLTVV.

The chain recombines TRBV3-1 with TRBJ1-5, with TRBD1 identical over 11 bases. Unmatched junction bases numbered 1, after V lost 1 base and J lost 5 bases. Germline lookup yields CDR1 LGHDT and CDR2 YNNKEL (reference sequence). The CDR3 spans 15 residues. The CDR3 DNA sequence: TGTGCCAGCAGCCAAGGGACAGGGGGCGATCAGCCCCAGCATTTT. Translated, it gives CASSQGTGGDQPQHF.

CDR3 protein: CASSQGRWQGTTEAFF. The DNA of the CDR3 is TGCGCCAGCAGCCAAGGTCGGTGGCAGGGAACCACTGAAGCTTTCTTT. The rearrangement uses TRBV4-1 and TRBJ1-1; D perhaps matches TRBD1 (5 bases). This CDR3 is built from 16 residues. Trimming stripped 1 base from V and 4 bases from J, with 16 bases between. Germline CDR1 is MGHRA and CDR2 is YSYEKL.

Only a few counts were recorded for this clonotype. The chain is built from TRBV2 and TRBJ2-7; D is uncertain. Germline loops: CDR1 SNHLY, CDR2 FYNNEI. Trimming removed 5 bases at V and 2 bases at J, with 10 bases between. The CDR3 totals 13 residues. The CDR3 protein is CASSPSTTYEQYF. DNA of the CDR3: TGTGCCAGCAGTCCTTCGACGACCTACGAGCAGTACTTC.

This clonotype was picked up a small number of times. The chain employs TRBV5-1 and TRBJ2-3; D call uncertain. V was cut by 0 bases and J by 6 bases, with 11 bases left in between. The CDR3 is 14 amino acids. Germline CDR1 SGHRS, CDR2 YFSETQ. CDR3 coding DNA: TGCGCCAGCAGCTTGGAGGGCTCTGGGGATACGCAGTATTTT. Translation: CASSLEGSGDTQYF.

The gene calls are TRBV6-5 and TRBJ2-2; either TRBD1 or TRBD2 may supply D (5 bases each). V dropped 6 bases and J dropped 3 bases, with 14 bases sitting between them. The CDR3 spans 15 residues. Germline CDR1 and CDR2: MNHEY and SVGAGI. CDR3 sequence (DNA): TGTGCCAGCAGAGCCGGGACGGGGTACACCGGGGAGCTGTTTTTT. This gives the protein CASRAGTGYTGELFF.

This clonotype occurred a few times. This chain joins TRBV5-1 and TRBJ2-1, with D possibly matching TRBD1 (7 bases). With 1 base removed from V and 8 bases from J, the gap between germline ends came to 22 bases. CDR1 SGHRS and CDR2 YFSETQ come from the germline V gene. The CDR3 is 17 amino acids. CDR3 sequence reads: CASSLSKGGGGLHEQFF. In DNA form, the CDR3 reads TGCGCCAGCAGCTTGAGTAAAGGAGGGGGCGGTCTCCATGAGCAGTTCTTC.

This clonotype has just a few counts. V is TRBV7-6 and J is TRBJ2-3; 9 nucleotides agree with TRBD2. Germline V gives CDR1 SGHVS, CDR2 FNYEAQ. With 4 bases clipped from V and 5 bases from J, the junction kept 13 bases outside the gene matches. The CDR3 extends over 17 amino acids. The CDR3 DNA reads TGTGCCAGCAGCTCGCGACTTGGGCGGGAGGGTGAAGATACGCAGTATTTT. Its translation: CASSSRLGREGEDTQYF. Complete variable domain (other parts from reference TRBV7-6 and TRBJ2-3): GAGVSQSPRYKVTKRGQDVALRCDPISGHVSLYWYRQALGQGPEFLTYFNYEAQQDKSGLPNDRFSAERPEGSISTLTIQRTEQRDSAMYRCASSSRLGREGEDTQYFGPGTRLTVL.

This clonotype appeared once. The J gene is TRBJ2-1, the V gene TRBV7-3, with 7 bases fitting TRBD2. The CDR3 contains 14 residues. The germline gives CDR1 SGHTA, CDR2 FQGTGA. After removal of 1 base from V and 5 bases from J, the junction contained 2 bases not matched to a gene. In DNA form, the CDR3 reads TGTGCCAGCAGCTTAAGCGGGAGCCACAATGAGCAGTTCTTC. It is translated as CASSLSGSHNEQFF.

The table lists this clonotype with a few counts. V gene TRBV4-3 combines with J gene TRBJ2-3; 11 nucleotides agree with TRBD2. CDR3 length equals 19 residues. Trimming cost V 0 bases and J 0 bases; bases outside gene matches: 8. CDR1 LGHNA and CDR2 YSLEER come from the germline V gene. The CDR3 loop is CASSQDPLAGGSSTDTQYF. CDR3 bases: TGCGCCAGCAGCCAAGATCCCCTAGCGGGAGGCTCTAGCACAGATACGCAGTATTTT.